This T cell receptor (beta chain) was identified during a study of blood T cell repertoires in COVID-19. The overall study: Samples taken during acute and convalescent COVID-19 were collected in the United States, Italy and Spain. T cells, B-cell-depleted T cells, or PBMCs supplied cDNA or gDNA.

The germline gives CDR1 GTSNPN, CDR2 SVGIG (reference sequence). CDR3 length equals 12 residues. V lost 4 bases to trimming and J lost 8 bases, with 14 bases between them. A single count supports this clone. The authors' processing: Estimation of nucleated cell counts relied on the amplification of reference gene primers. The assay was immunoSEQ multiplex PCR, and TCRdb's table has in-frame clones only and misses some. V and J calls and clone size are those listed in that table; D and trimming were worked out from the DNA. The sample includes 40,000 to 50,000 clones, about 83% of them seen just once. This chain uses TRBV30 with TRBJ1-1; possible D gene TRBD1, 5 bases. The sequencing sample was made of peripheral blood. The TCR originated in a woman aged 60-70 years with acute or convalescent COVID-19. CDR3 DNA sequence: TGTGCCTGGAATCTGGGGGGACCAGAAGCTTTCTTT. Amino acids: CAWNLGGPEAFF.